This T cell receptor beta chain came from a study of identical twins. TCRdb re-analysed the 5' RACE reads in MiXCR, keeping a single row per CDR3 protein. The data show just over 500,000 distinct CDR3 sequences, with roughly 21% seen just once and roughly 0.9% held by the top ten. Study-wide points: Its conclusions, products of cross-sectional statistical analysis, did not come from following the same donors.

The ends lost 1 base at V and 4 bases at J; junction bases unmatched: 8. Per the germline V gene, CDR1 is SGHRS and CDR2 is YFSETQ. This CDR3 is 15 amino acids long. As to this clonotype: Its target is unknown.

These sequences were also reported in another study, on T cells expressing NK-cell markers.

The sequenced material came from CD4+ T cells sorted from blood. The genes are TRBV5-1 and TRBJ2-7, with 7 bases identical to TRBD1. The clonotype originates from a woman aged 18-29 years in good health. The DNA of the CDR3 is TGCGCCAGCAGCTTGCTTGACAGGGTGGGATACGAGCAGTACTTC. As protein: CASSLLDRVGYEQYF.